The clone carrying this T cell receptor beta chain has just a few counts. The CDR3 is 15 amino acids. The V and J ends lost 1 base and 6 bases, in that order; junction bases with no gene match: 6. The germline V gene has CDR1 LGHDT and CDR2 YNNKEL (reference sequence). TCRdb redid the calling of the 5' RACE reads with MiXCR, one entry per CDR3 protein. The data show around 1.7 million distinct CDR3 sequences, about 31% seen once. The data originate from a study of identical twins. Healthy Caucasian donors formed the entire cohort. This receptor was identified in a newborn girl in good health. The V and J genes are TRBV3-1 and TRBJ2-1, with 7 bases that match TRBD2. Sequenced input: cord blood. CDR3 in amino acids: CASSQAGLPFNEQFF. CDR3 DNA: TGTGCCAGCAGCCAAGCGGGACTACCCTTCAATGAGCAGTTCTTC.